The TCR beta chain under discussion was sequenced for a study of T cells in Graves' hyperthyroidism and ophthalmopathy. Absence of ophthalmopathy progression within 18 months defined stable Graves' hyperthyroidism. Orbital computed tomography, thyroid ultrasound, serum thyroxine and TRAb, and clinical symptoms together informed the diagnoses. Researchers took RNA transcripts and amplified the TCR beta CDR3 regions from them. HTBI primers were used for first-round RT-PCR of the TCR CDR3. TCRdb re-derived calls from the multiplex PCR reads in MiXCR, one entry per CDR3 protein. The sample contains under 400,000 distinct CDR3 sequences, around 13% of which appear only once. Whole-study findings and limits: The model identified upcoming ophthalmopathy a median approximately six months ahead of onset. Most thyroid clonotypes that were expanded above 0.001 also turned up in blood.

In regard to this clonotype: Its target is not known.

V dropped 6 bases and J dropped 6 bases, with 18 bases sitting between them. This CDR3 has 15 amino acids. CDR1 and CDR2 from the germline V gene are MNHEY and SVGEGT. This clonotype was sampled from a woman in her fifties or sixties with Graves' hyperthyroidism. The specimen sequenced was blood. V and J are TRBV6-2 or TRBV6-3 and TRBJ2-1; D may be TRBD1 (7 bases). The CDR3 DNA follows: TGTGCCAGCAGGCGACAGGGACTCGTGTCCAATGAGCAGTTCTTC. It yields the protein CASRRQGLVSNEQFF.